A single sample gave rise to the 18 T cell receptor beta chains below, sequenced in a study of T cells in Graves' hyperthyroidism and ophthalmopathy. Amplified TCR beta CDR3 regions derived from RNA transcripts. Primed by the HTBI set, a first-round RT-PCR was run on the TCR CDR3. TCRdb reanalysed the multiplex PCR reads using MiXCR and keeps one entry per CDR3 protein. The repertoire holds under 350,000 distinct CDR3 sequences, 15% to 20% seen once, with approximately 54% in the top ten. Specimen: blood. Every receptor here comes from a woman aged 45-65 years with Graves' hyperthyroidism.

This clonotype appeared many times. The J gene is TRBJ2-3, the V gene TRBV24-1; TRBD2 might be the D (6 bases). The CDR3 spans 16 residues. Germline lookup yields CDR1 KGHDR and CDR2 SFDVKD. The V gene lost 0 bases and the J gene lost 0 bases, with 9 bases spanning the gap. The CDR3 here is CATSDLVRGSTDTQYF. In DNA, the CDR3 is TGTGCCACCAGTGATTTGGTCCGGGGGAGCACAGATACGCAGTATTTT.

This clonotype was observed a handful of times. V usage is TRBV3-1 and J usage is TRBJ1-6; 7 bases align to TRBD1. The CDR3 length is 14 residues. Germline V gene data show CDR1 as LGHDT and CDR2 as YNNKEL (reference sequence). V gave up 4 bases and J gave up 16 bases; unmatched junction bases: 13. The CDR3 reads CASSLSGQPTRLHF. The CDR3 region has the DNA TGTGCCAGCAGCCTATCGGGACAGCCGACCCGGCTCCACTTT.

This clonotype was detected only a few times. This rearrangement joins TRBV9 to TRBJ2-6; TRBD1 agrees at 9 bases. This CDR3 is built from 18 residues. CDR1 and CDR2 from the germline V gene are SGDLS and YYNGEE. V shed 4 bases and J 0 bases; nucleotides not matched to a gene: 8. The CDR3 is CASSPSGTGISGANVLTF. CDR3 nucleotide sequence: TGTGCCAGCAGCCCTTCCGGGACAGGGATCTCTGGGGCCAACGTCCTGACTTTC.

This clonotype was recorded many times. The V and J genes are TRBV6-1 and TRBJ2-7, with a possible D match to TRBD2 (5 bases). CDR3 length equals 13 residues. Germline CDR1 MNHNS, CDR2 SASEGT. The V end lost 6 bases, the J end lost 7 bases, and 16 bases lay between the germline ends. CDR3 region: CASRASLPGEQYF. The CDR3 nucleotides are TGTGCCAGCAGGGCCTCCCTCCCGGGGGAGCAGTACTTC.

This clonotype appeared many times. The V call is TRBV28, the J call TRBJ2-1, with 7 bases aligning to TRBD1. This CDR3 spans 13 amino acids. The junction had 6 bases not matched to a gene; V was cut back by 5 bases and J by 8 bases. The germline V gene encodes CDR1 MDHEN and CDR2 SYDVKM. The chain's CDR3 is CASSPNQGDEQFF. CDR3 bases: TGTGCCAGCAGTCCCAATCAGGGGGATGAGCAGTTCTTC. Filled out from reference TRBV28 and TRBJ2-1, the complete variable domain reads DVKVTQSSRYLVKRTGEKVFLECVQDMDHENMFWYRQDPGLGLRLIYFSYDVKMKEKGDIPEGYSVSREKKERFSLILESASTNQTSMYLCASSPNQGDEQFFGPGTRLTVL.

The chain recombines TRBV5-1 with TRBJ2-2; 9 bases are a match to TRBD1. J lost 4 bases, V lost 0 bases, and 4 bases had no gene match. Germline values: CDR1 SGHRS, CDR2 YFSETQ. The CDR3 consists of 16 residues. The CDR3 coding sequence is TGCGCCAGCAGCTTGGAACAGGGGGCGCTCACCGGGGAGCTGTTTTTT. It specifies CASSLEQGALTGELFF.

This clonotype was seen ten or more times. This chain links TRBV3-1 with TRBJ2-5; D gene ambiguous. The germline V and J ends were trimmed by 8 bases and 1 base, with 5 bases remaining between them. This CDR3 has 11 amino acids. Germline CDR1 reads LGHDT; CDR2 reads YNNKEL (reference sequence). The CDR3 DNA is TGTGCCAGCGAGGTCCAAGAGACCCAGTACTTC. Amino acid sequence: CASEVQETQYF.

This clonotype was detected ten times or more. The chain links TRBV11-2 to TRBJ1-6; D is perhaps TRBD1 (5 bases). Trimming took off 5 bases at V and 7 bases at J, with 9 bases between the two ends. CDR1 and CDR2 from the germline V gene are SGHAT and FQNNGV. The length of the CDR3 is 13 residues. The CDR3 here is CASSGTVNSPLHF. CDR3 sequence (DNA): TGTGCCAGCAGCGGGACCGTAAATTCACCCCTCCACTTT.

The sample holds one count of this clonotype. A much larger clone lies one base from this, so it may be a read error. This rearrangement joins TRBV28 to TRBJ2-7; 7 bases fit TRBD1. Germline loops: CDR1 MDHEN, CDR2 SYDVKM. The CDR3 sequence is 14 residues long. For the CDR3, the DNA is TGTGCCAGCAGGGACCCGACAGGGAAATACGGGCAGTACTTC. It encodes CASRDPTGKYGQYF.

A few counts support this clonotype. The V and J genes are TRBV20-1 and TRBJ2-1; 12 bases line up with TRBD2. The CDR3 has 14 residues. Per the germline V gene, CDR1 is DFQATT and CDR2 is SNEGSKA (reference sequence). With V trimmed by 3 bases and J by 9 bases, 6 bases remained unmatched. The CDR3 coding sequence is TGCAGTGCTAGCCCTAGCGGGAGGGGCGCTGAGCAGTTCTTC. It encodes CSASPSGRGAEQFF.

This chain uses TRBV19 with TRBJ1-5, with a tentative D call TRBD1 (6 bases). CDR3 length: 16 residues. Germline V CDR1 and CDR2: LNHDA, SQIVND (reference sequence). The V gene lost 2 bases and the J gene lost 3 bases, with 14 bases spanning the gap. The CDR3 sequence is CASSITGQGNNQPQHF. The CDR3 DNA is TGTGCCAGTAGTATAACGGGGCAGGGGAACAATCAGCCCCAGCATTTT.

This clonotype was detected many times. This sequence joins TRBV18 and TRBJ2-5; a possible D gene is TRBD2 (5 bases). Per germline, CDR1 KGHSH and CDR2 LQKENI. CDR3 length: 18 amino acids. Trimming took 3 bases from V and 5 from J, leaving 25 bases between them. DNA of the CDR3: TGTGCCAGCTCACCTAATAGCGTACAGTACAGCCAGGCGGAGACCCAGTACTTC. As protein: CASSPNSVQYSQAETQYF.

This clonotype was counted a single time. The V gene is TRBV29-1, the J gene TRBJ2-1; no reliable D call. Trimming removed 3 bases from V and 6 bases from J, with 9 bases in between. Germline values: CDR1 SQVTM, CDR2 ANQGSEA. This CDR3 spans 12 amino acids. The CDR3 nucleotides are TGCAGCGTTGATGGTGAGGTCAATGAGCAGTTCTTC. This translates into CSVDGEVNEQFF.

This chain uses TRBV20-1 with TRBJ2-1; D possibly uses TRBD1 or TRBD2 (5 bases each). V lost 0 bases and J lost 12, with 15 bases in between. This CDR3 is 13 amino acids long. CDR1 is DFQATT, CDR2 SNEGSKA, per germline (reference sequence). Here the CDR3 reads CSARDPTRDLQFF. The CDR3 DNA sequence: TGCAGTGCTAGAGACCCTACTCGGGACCTGCAGTTCTTC.

This clonotype came up a few times. The chain couples TRBV18 to TRBJ2-1; D is uncertain. Trimming pared 3 bases from V and 5 bases from J, leaving 20 bases between. The length of the CDR3 is 17 residues. In germline, CDR1 is KGHSH, CDR2 LQKENI. The CDR3 reads CASSPPRTEATNNEQFF. Here the CDR3 DNA reads TGTGCCAGCTCACCTCCAAGGACGGAAGCCACTAACAATGAGCAGTTCTTC. The full variable domain, in which reference TRBV18 and TRBJ2-1 provide the parts outside the CDR3, is NAGVMQNPRHLVRRRGQEARLRCSPMKGHSHVYWYRQLPEEGLKFMVYLQKENIIDESGMPKERFSAEFPKEGPSILRIQQVVRGDSAAYFCASSPPRTEATNNEQFFGPGTRLTVL.

This CDR3 reads CASSLLAVGGPEDTQYF. The CDR3 region has the DNA TGTGCCAGCAGTTTATTGGCGGTGGGAGGGCCCGAAGATACGCAGTATTTT. V gene TRBV28 combines with J gene TRBJ2-3; 7 nucleotides align to TRBD2. V dropped 1 base and J dropped 5; count of bases not matched to a gene: 12. CDR3 length: 17 residues. CDR1 MDHEN and CDR2 SYDVKM come from the germline V gene.

This clonotype was counted ten times or more. The gene calls are TRBV20-1 and TRBJ2-3; 7 bases align to TRBD2. Germline assignment: CDR1 DFQATT and CDR2 SNEGSKA (reference sequence). V lost 5 bases, J lost 2 bases, and 13 bases stayed unmatched. The CDR3 has 16 amino acids. The CDR3 bases are TGCAGTGCTTCTTCAAGGACTAGGGAAGTCACAGATACGCAGTATTTT. Translated: CSASSRTREVTDTQYF.

This chain joins TRBV6-1 and TRBJ2-5; D may be TRBD1 (7 bases). The germline V gene has CDR1 MNHNS and CDR2 SASEGT. V dropped 6 bases and J dropped 0 bases, with 14 bases sitting between them. The CDR3 is made up of 15 amino acids. The CDR3 DNA is TGTGCCAGCAGCCAGGGGGGCGGCCACCAAGAGACCCAGTACTTC. Its protein product is CASSQGGGHQETQYF.